These T cell receptor beta chains were read from a single sample in a study of T-cell reconstitution after alpha-beta-depleted transplantation in children. MiXCR was run by TCRdb on the PCR reads, yielding one entry per CDR3 protein. The sample contains about 600,000 distinct CDR3 sequences, over 9.5% of which appear only once. The sample consisted of PBMCs from the stem cell graft donor, taken from the stem cell graft. The origin of the receptors is a human donor who donated a stem cell graft to a child with acute myeloid leukemia. Both conserved end residues are part of each CDR3. A D gene is named only where the DNA matches it firmly. Clone sizes are given selectively: once, few, many, or a class where the clone is expanded.

CDR3aa	CDR3nt	abundance	d_gene	v_gene	j_gene
CASSYGTGSTDTQYF	TGTGCCAGCAGTTACGGGACAGGGAGCACAGATACGCAGTATTTT	.	TRBD1	TRBV6-5	TRBJ2-3
CSARDRGERQIF	TGCAGTGCTCGGGACAGGGGTGAGCGACAGATCTTC	few	TRBD1	TRBV20-1	TRBJ2-1
CASSVGTGGMNTEAFF	TGTGCCAGCAGCGTAGGGACAGGGGGCATGAACACTGAAGCTTTCTTT	many	TRBD1	TRBV9	TRBJ1-1
CASSLGLAGGGGETQYF	TGTGCCAGCAGTCTGGGACTAGCGGGAGGTGGTGGAGAGACCCAGTACTTC	few	TRBD2	TRBV12-3/TRBV12-4	TRBJ2-5
CASSPIPTGETQYF	TGTGCCAGCTCACCAATCCCTACCGGAGAGACCCAGTACTTC	.	.	TRBV18	TRBJ2-5
CASSLGQSLFF	TGTGCCAGCAGCTTAGGGCAATCACTGTTTTTT	.	.	TRBV7-9	TRBJ1-4
CSPGTSQDTQYF	TGCTCCCCCGGGACTAGCCAAGATACGCAGTATTTT	many	TRBD2	TRBV29-1	TRBJ2-3
CASSERGNRDTEAFF	TGTGCCAGCAGTGAGAGGGGGAATCGGGACACTGAAGCTTTCTTT	few	.	TRBV27	TRBJ1-1
CASRLSGTGGTGELFF	TGTGCCAGCAGGCTCTCCGGGACAGGGGGCACCGGGGAGCTGTTTTTT	.	TRBD1	TRBV7-2	TRBJ2-2
CASSYGDNNNEQFF	TGTGCCAGCAGTTACGGGGACAACAACAATGAGCAGTTCTTC	.	.	TRBV6-2/TRBV6-3	TRBJ2-1
CASSLAGTSFPPSGDTQYF	TGTGCCAGCAGTTTGGCCGGGACTAGCTTCCCCCCGAGCGGGGATACGCAGTATTTT	.	TRBD2	TRBV12-3/TRBV12-4	TRBJ2-3
CASSSGLVIVYEQYF	TGTGCCAGCAGCTCGGGACTAGTCATTGTATACGAGCAGTACTTC	.	TRBD2	TRBV3-1	TRBJ2-7
CASRSSLARGRQFF	TGTGCCAGCAGGTCAAGCTTAGCTCGTGGTAGGCAGTTCTTC	.	.	TRBV6-1	TRBJ2-1
CASKRLSNTEAFF	TGCGCCAGCAAGCGACTGTCGAACACTGAAGCTTTCTTT	.	.	TRBV5-1	TRBJ1-1
CASSPPTSGTKNIQYF	TGCGCCAGCAGCCCACCGACTAGCGGGACCAAAAACATTCAGTACTTC	few	TRBD2	TRBV5-1	TRBJ2-4
CASAGVINQPQHF	TGCGCCAGCGCAGGGGTCATCAATCAGCCCCAGCATTTT	few	.	TRBV4-1	TRBJ1-5
CSATRQGRVGQPQHF	TGCAGTGCTACCAGACAGGGGAGGGTGGGTCAGCCCCAGCATTTT	few	TRBD1	TRBV20-1	TRBJ1-5
CASSLTPGQGGNEQFF	TGTGCCAGCAGCTTGACGCCGGGACAGGGGGGCAATGAGCAGTTCTTC	.	TRBD1	TRBV5-5	TRBJ2-1
CASSLASGTSSSYNSPLHF	TGTGCCAGCAGCTTAGCGTCAGGGACCTCTAGCTCCTATAATTCACCCCTCCACTTT	medium-sized	.	TRBV7-6	TRBJ1-6
CASSSGPGRAGETQYF	TGTGCCAGCAGCTCAGGACCCGGGAGGGCCGGAGAGACCCAGTACTTC	once	TRBD2	TRBV7-2	TRBJ2-5
CASSLGLGGDNEQFF	TGCGCCAGCAGCTTAGGTTTGGGAGGGGACAATGAGCAGTTCTTC	.	TRBD2	TRBV5-1	TRBJ2-1
CASSLRWGTNEQFF	TGTGCCAGCAGCTTACGGTGGGGGACCAATGAGCAGTTCTTC	few	.	TRBV7-2	TRBJ2-1
CSVEPRQGAFAEAFF	TGCAGCGTTGAACCTCGACAGGGGGCTTTCGCTGAAGCTTTCTTT	.	TRBD1	TRBV29-1	TRBJ1-1
CASSLPLRDRWGELFF	TGCGCCAGCAGCTTGCCGCTCCGGGACAGGTGGGGGGAGCTGTTTTTT	.	TRBD1	TRBV5-1	TRBJ2-2
CASSQSRGTNYGYTF	TGTGCCAGCAGTCAGAGTCGGGGGACGAACTATGGCTACACCTTC	few	.	TRBV27	TRBJ1-2